A single sample is the source of the 17 T cell receptor beta chains below, sequenced in a study of T cell responses to AZD1222 COVID-19 vaccine. Sequencing used immunoSEQ multiplex PCR; TCRdb keeps in-frame clones, though not all of them. Among approximately 110,000 clones, roughly 90% were seen once, and the ten largest hold approximately 8%. Sample: peripheral blood, taken 28 days after the second AZD1222 dose. These receptors came from an adult who received the AZD1222 COVID-19 vaccine.

V is TRBV10-3 and J is TRBJ1-1; no clear D. Looked up from germline, CDR1 is ENHRY and CDR2 is SYGVKD. CDR3 length: 12 amino acids. V was cut by 0 bases and J by 6 bases, with 5 bases left in between. The CDR3 region has the DNA TGTGCCATCAGTGAGTCCCGGGCTGAAGCTTTCTTT. Its protein product is CAISESRAEAFF.

The chain has TRBV5-4 and TRBJ1-1; no definite D call. CDR1 SGHNT and CDR2 YYREEE come from the germline V gene (reference sequence). The ends were cut back, 2 bases at V and 6 bases at J, with 11 bases in the middle. CDR3 length: 13 amino acids. CDR3 amino acids: CASSFPPYSEAFF. CDR3 sequence (DNA): TGTGCCAGCAGCTTTCCACCTTATTCTGAAGCTTTCTTT.

This clone has more than one count but fewer than ten. J is TRBJ2-1 and V is TRBV18; weak D call: TRBD2 (6 bases). The CDR3 consists of 14 residues. Trimming shortened V by 3 bases and J by 6 bases, and 12 bases separated the two germline ends. From germline, CDR1 is KGHSH and CDR2 LQKENI. CDR3 protein: CASSPGLFGNEQFF. In nucleotides, the CDR3 is TGTGCCAGCTCACCGGGACTTTTTGGCAATGAGCAGTTCTTC.

V is TRBV28 and J is TRBJ2-2, with D uncertain. The CDR3 spans 13 residues. Germline V gene data show CDR1 as MDHEN and CDR2 as SYDVKM. V was shortened by 2 bases and J by 1 base, with 2 bases between the two germline ends. The CDR3 nucleotides read TGTGCCAGCAGTTTAGGGAACACCGGGGAGCTGTTTTTT. Its protein product is CASSLGNTGELFF.

V and J are TRBV4-2 and TRBJ1-2, with 8 nucleotides matching TRBD1. The CDR3 is 18 amino acids. V lost 0 bases, J lost 3 bases, and 12 bases stayed unmatched. Germline values: CDR1 LGHNA, CDR2 YNFKEQ. The CDR3 here is CASSQDLARIQGDYGYTF. The CDR3 DNA follows: TGTGCCAGCAGCCAAGATCTAGCCCGAATACAGGGGGACTATGGCTACACCTTC.

The chain carries TRBV2 and TRBJ1-2, with 8 bases identical to TRBD1. This CDR3 is 18 amino acids long. Germline values: CDR1 SNHLY, CDR2 FYNNEI. The J segment lost 5 bases and the V segment lost 2 bases, leaving 16 bases of the junction unmatched. The CDR3 region has the DNA TGTGCCAGCAGTGAAACCTCAAACGCAGGGGGCCTAGATTATGGCTACACCTTC. This encodes CASSETSNAGGLDYGYTF.

The CDR3 DNA reads TGTGCCAGCAGCCCGACACATACTAATGAAAAACTGTTTTTT. Translated, it gives CASSPTHTNEKLFF. The V call is TRBV7-2, the J call TRBJ1-4; D unclear. The V end lost 5 bases, the J end lost 2 bases, and 9 bases lay between the germline ends. The CDR3 has 14 amino acids. The V gene's germline CDR1 is SGHTA and CDR2 FQGNSA.

This clone appeared a single time. The chain has TRBV5-1 and TRBJ1-2; D ambiguous. The CDR3 extends over 13 amino acids. From germline, CDR1 is SGHRS and CDR2 YFSETQ. V lost 4 bases and J 8 bases, leaving 15 bases between the germline ends. CDR3 nucleotides: TGCGCCAGCAGCCCCAGTGGGGAGTGGGGCTACACCTTC. This codes for CASSPSGEWGYTF.

In DNA, the CDR3 is TGTGCCAGCAGCCCGGGACAGGGTCCCTACGAGCAGTACTTC. Residues: CASSPGQGPYEQYF. The J gene is TRBJ2-7, the V gene TRBV27; 9 bases map to TRBD1. V shed 6 bases and J 2 bases; nucleotides not matched to a gene: 5. The CDR3 sequence is 14 residues long. Germline CDR1 is MNHEY and CDR2 is SMNVEV (reference sequence).

This clone is a singleton in its sample. The CDR3 DNA follows: TGTGCCAGCAGCTTGGGTGGAGAAGGTGAGCAGTTCTTC. It is translated as CASSLGGEGEQFF. The chain combines TRBV5-5 with TRBJ2-1; no firm D call. This CDR3 is built from 13 residues. Germline CDR1 is SGHKS and CDR2 is YYEKEE (reference sequence). The germline V and J ends were trimmed by 0 bases and 9 bases, with 10 bases remaining between them.

CDR3 DNA: TGTGCCAGCAGCCAACGGAGCTCCTACAATGAGCAGTTCTTC. This gives the protein CASSQRSSYNEQFF. The chain is built from TRBV3-1 (or the pseudogene TRBV3-2) and TRBJ2-1; D remains unclear. The V and J ends lost 2 bases and 0 bases respectively, with 5 bases between them. Per germline, CDR1 LGHDT and CDR2 YNNKEL (reference sequence). There are 14 residues in the CDR3.

CDR3 sequence (DNA): TGTGCCAGCGCTCAGAGCGGTAGCTCCTACGAGCAGTACTTC. Translating it yields CASAQSGSSYEQYF. This chain links TRBV28 with TRBJ2-7, with D perhaps matching TRBD2 (5 bases). The germline V gene encodes CDR1 MDHEN and CDR2 SYDVKM. Trimming removed 8 bases from V and 0 bases from J, with 14 bases in between. The CDR3 sequence is 14 residues long.

The chain carries TRBV21-1 and TRBJ1-6; TRBD1, as called in the table, went unchecked against the DNA. TRBV21-1 is a pseudogene locus. The CDR3 contains 17 residues. Written as DNA, the CDR3 is TGTGCCAGCAGCAAAGTGCCCCGGACAGTATTTAATTCACCCCTCCACTTT. It specifies CASSKVPRTVFNSPLHF.

The chain carries TRBV28 and TRBJ1-2; D gene ambiguous. Trimming removed 2 bases at V and 5 bases at J, with 6 bases between. The CDR3 contains 12 residues. Looked up from germline, CDR1 is MDHEN and CDR2 is SYDVKM. The CDR3 reads CASSLIGYGYTF. As DNA, the CDR3 is TGTGCCAGCAGTTTAATAGGGTATGGCTACACCTTC.

The rearrangement links TRBV2 to TRBJ1-1; no firm D call. This CDR3 region has 12 residues. V lost 8 bases and J lost 3, with 10 bases in between. The germline V gene has CDR1 SNHLY and CDR2 FYNNEI. The CDR3 protein is CASVTGDTEAFF. DNA for the CDR3: TGTGCCAGCGTCACCGGAGACACTGAAGCTTTCTTT.

This rearrangement joins TRBV27 to TRBJ1-2, with TRBD1 as a possible D gene (5 bases). CDR1 MNHEY and CDR2 SMNVEV come from the germline V gene (reference sequence). The V end lost 0 bases, the J end lost 4 bases, and 15 bases lay between the germline ends. The CDR3 is made up of 16 amino acids. The CDR3 loop is CASSLSGRPLGYGYTF. CDR3 nucleotides: TGTGCCAGCAGTTTATCGGGACGGCCCCTAGGCTATGGCTACACCTTC.

V and J are TRBV5-5 and TRBJ2-1, with a weak D call TRBD2 (6 bases). V dropped 3 bases and J dropped 4 bases, with 14 bases sitting between them. In germline, CDR1 is SGHKS, CDR2 YYEKEE (reference sequence). This CDR3 is built from 15 residues. The CDR3 reads CASSSPGLEYNEQFF. In DNA form, the CDR3 reads TGTGCCAGCAGCTCGCCGGGACTGGAGTACAATGAGCAGTTCTTC.